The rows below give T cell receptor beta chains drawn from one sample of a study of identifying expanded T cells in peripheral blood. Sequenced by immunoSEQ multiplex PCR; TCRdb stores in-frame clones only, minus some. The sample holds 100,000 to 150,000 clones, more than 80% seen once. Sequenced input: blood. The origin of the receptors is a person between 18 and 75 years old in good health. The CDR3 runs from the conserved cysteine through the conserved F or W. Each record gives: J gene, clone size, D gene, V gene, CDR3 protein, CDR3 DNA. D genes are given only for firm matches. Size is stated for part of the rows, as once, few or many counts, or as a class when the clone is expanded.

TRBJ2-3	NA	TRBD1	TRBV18	CASSPPMGQGGSGTQYF	TGTGCCAGCTCACCACCGATGGGACAGGGGGGGTCAGGTACGCAGTATTTT
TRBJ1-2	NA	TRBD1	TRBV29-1	CSVQGGADYGYTF	TGCAGCGTCCAAGGGGGCGCGGACTATGGCTACACCTTC
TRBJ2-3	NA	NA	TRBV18	CASSNRSTDTQYF	TGTGCCAGCTCAAACAGGAGCACAGATACGCAGTATTTT
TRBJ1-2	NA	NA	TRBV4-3	CASSQVFTDPRDYGYTF	TGCGCCAGCAGCCAAGTGTTCACGGATCCTAGGGACTATGGCTACACCTTC
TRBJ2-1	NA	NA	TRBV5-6	CASSFGGNEQFF	TGTGCCAGCAGCTTCGGGGGCAATGAGCAGTTCTTC
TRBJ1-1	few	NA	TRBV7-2	CASSHGYRNTEAFF	TGTGCCAGCAGCCACGGGTACAGGAACACTGAAGCTTTCTTT
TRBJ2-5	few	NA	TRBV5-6	CASRNRNQETQYF	TGTGCCAGCAGGAACAGGAACCAAGAGACCCAGTACTTC
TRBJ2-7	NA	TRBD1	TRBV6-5	CATQETGDSYEQYF	TGTGCCACGCAAGAAACAGGGGATTCATACGAGCAGTACTTC
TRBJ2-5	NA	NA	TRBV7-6	CASSFYSQETQYF	TGTGCCAGCAGCTTCTACAGTCAAGAGACCCAGTACTTC
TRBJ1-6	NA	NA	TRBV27	CASGILGGNSPLHF	TGTGCCAGCGGGATATTGGGCGGAAATTCACCCCTCCACTTT
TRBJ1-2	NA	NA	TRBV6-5	CASSYGTGGGYGYTF	TGTGCCAGCAGTTACGGCACGGGGGGGGGCTATGGCTACACCTTC
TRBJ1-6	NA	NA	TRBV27	CASQGHPNSPLHF	TGTGCCAGCCAGGGCCATCCGAATTCACCCCTCCACTTT
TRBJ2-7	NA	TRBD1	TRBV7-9	CASSLIGTGGNEQYF	TGTGCCAGCAGCTTAATCGGGACAGGGGGTAACGAGCAGTACTTC
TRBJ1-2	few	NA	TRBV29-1	CSVDRGYGYTF	TGCAGCGTTGACAGGGGCTATGGCTACACCTTC
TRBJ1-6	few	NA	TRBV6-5	CASSYQGAGNSPLHF	TGTGCCAGCAGTTACCAAGGGGCAGGCAATTCACCCCTCCACTTT
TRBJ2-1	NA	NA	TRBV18	CASSLGQLNEQFF	TGTGCCAGCTCACTTGGACAGTTGAATGAGCAGTTCTTC
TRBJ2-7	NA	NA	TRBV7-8	CASSLYLGSVVVEQYF	TGTGCCAGCAGCTTGTACCTGGGGTCAGTGGTGGTCGAGCAGTACTTC
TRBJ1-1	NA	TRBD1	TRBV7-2	CASSRTGRAMNTEAFF	TGTGCCAGCAGCAGGACAGGGAGAGCCATGAACACTGAAGCTTTCTTT
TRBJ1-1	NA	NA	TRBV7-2	CASSSRRANTEAFF	TGTGCCAGCAGCTCCCGCAGGGCGAACACTGAAGCTTTCTTT
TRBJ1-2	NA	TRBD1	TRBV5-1	CASSLAQGAQTGYTF	TGCGCCAGCAGCTTGGCACAGGGGGCTCAAACCGGCTACACCTTC
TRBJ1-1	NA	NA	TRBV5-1	CASSLGEGQEAFF	TGCGCCAGCAGCTTGGGGGAGGGCCAAGAAGCTTTCTTT
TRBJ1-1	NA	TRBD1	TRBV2	CASIVTGQGATEAFF	TGTGCCAGCATAGTTACGGGACAGGGGGCCACTGAAGCTTTCTTT
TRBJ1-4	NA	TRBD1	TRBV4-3	CASSQGPGTGGVLVYEKLFF	TGCGCCAGCAGCCAAGGTCCCGGGACAGGGGGCGTGCTGGTTTATGAAAAACTGTTTTTT
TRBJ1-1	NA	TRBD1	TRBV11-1	CASSFGQGNTEAFF	TGTGCCAGCAGCTTTGGACAGGGTAACACTGAAGCTTTCTTT
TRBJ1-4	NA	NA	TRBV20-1	CSASMVGKLFF	TGCAGTGCGAGCATGGTGGGAAAACTGTTTTTT
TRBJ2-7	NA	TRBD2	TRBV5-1	CASSGGGPSTSYEQYF	TGCGCCAGCAGCGGCGGGGGGCCGTCGACTTCCTACGAGCAGTACTTC
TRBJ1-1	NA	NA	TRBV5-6	CASSLAYSGGEAFF	TGTGCCAGCAGCTTGGCCTATTCCGGGGGTGAAGCTTTCTTT
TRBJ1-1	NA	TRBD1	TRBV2	CASTRGLMNTEAFF	TGTGCCAGCACGAGGGGGCTGATGAACACTGAAGCTTTCTTT
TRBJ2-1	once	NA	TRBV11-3	CASSLGLNSLVDEQFF	TGTGCCAGCAGCTTAGGGCTTAATAGCTTAGTCGATGAGCAGTTCTTC
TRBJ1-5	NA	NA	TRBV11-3	CASSFSLGGGNQPQHF	TGTGCCAGCAGCTTCTCTCTGGGGGGAGGCAATCAGCCCCAGCATTTT
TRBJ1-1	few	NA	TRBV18	CASSPPRGNTEAFF	TGTGCCAGCTCACCACCGCGCGGGAACACTGAAGCTTTCTTT
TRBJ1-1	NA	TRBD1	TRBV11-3	CASSLVGTGNTEAFF	TGTGCCAGCAGCTTAGTTGGGACAGGGAACACTGAAGCTTTCTTT
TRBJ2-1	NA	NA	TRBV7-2	CASSPDRFNEQFF	TGTGCCAGCAGCCCGGACCGTTTTAATGAGCAGTTCTTC
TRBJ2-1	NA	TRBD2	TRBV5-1	CASSLLAGGREQFF	TGCGCCAGCAGCCTTCTAGCGGGGGGGCGTGAGCAGTTCTTC
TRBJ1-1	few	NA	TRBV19	CASSPYMNTEAFF	TGTGCCAGTAGCCCTTACATGAACACTGAAGCTTTCTTT
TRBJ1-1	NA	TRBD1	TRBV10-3	CAISESHLGGTAF	TGTGCCATCAGTGAGTCGCATCTTGGAGGGACAGCCTTT
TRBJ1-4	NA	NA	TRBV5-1	CASSPGGTNEKLFF	TGCGCCAGCAGCCCGGGAGGAACTAATGAAAAACTGTTTTTT
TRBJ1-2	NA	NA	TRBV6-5	CASSYSPDAGGYTF	TGTGCCAGCAGTTACTCGCCGGACGCGGGTGGCTACACCTTC
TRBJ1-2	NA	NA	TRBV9	CASSAERDRGGYTF	TGTGCCAGCAGCGCAGAGAGAGACCGGGGTGGCTACACCTTC
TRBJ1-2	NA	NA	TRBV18	CASSPPDSRYGYTF	TGTGCCAGCTCACCACCGGACAGCCGATATGGCTACACCTTC
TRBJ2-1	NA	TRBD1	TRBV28	CASSLTGGRGNEQFF	TGTGCCAGCAGTTTAACAGGGGGTAGGGGCAATGAGCAGTTCTTC
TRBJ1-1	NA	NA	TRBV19	CASSIGARGTEAFF	TGTGCCAGTAGTATCGGCGCGAGGGGGACTGAAGCTTTCTTT
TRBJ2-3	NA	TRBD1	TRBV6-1	CASSEPGQGTDTQYF	TGTGCCAGCAGTGAACCGGGACAGGGGACAGATACGCAGTATTTT